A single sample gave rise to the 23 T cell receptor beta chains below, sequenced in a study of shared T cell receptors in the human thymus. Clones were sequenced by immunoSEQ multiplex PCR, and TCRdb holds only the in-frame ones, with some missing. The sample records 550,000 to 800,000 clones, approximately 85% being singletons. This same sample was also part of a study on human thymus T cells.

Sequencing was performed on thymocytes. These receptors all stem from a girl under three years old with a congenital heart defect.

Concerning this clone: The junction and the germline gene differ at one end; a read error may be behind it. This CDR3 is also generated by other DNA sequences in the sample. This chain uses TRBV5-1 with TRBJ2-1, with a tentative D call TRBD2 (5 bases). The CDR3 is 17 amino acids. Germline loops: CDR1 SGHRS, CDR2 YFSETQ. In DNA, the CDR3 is TGCGCTAGCAGCGAACAGTTCACGGGGAACTCCTACAATGAGCAGTTCTTC. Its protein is CASSEQFTGNSYNEQFF. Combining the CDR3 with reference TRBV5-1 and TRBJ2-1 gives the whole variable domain KAGVTQTPRYLIKTRGQQVTLSCSPISGHRSVSWYQQTPGQGLQFLFEYFSETQRNKGNFPGRFSGRQFSNSRSEMNVSTLELGDSALYLCASSEQFTGNSYNEQFFGPGTRLTVL.

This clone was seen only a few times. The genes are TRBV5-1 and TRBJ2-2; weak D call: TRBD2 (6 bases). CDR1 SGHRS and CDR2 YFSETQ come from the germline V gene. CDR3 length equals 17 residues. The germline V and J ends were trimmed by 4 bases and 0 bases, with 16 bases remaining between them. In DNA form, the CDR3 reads TGCGCCAGCAGCCCCTCACCGACGGGGGCGAACACCGGGGAGCTGTTTTTT. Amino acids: CASSPSPTGANTGELFF.

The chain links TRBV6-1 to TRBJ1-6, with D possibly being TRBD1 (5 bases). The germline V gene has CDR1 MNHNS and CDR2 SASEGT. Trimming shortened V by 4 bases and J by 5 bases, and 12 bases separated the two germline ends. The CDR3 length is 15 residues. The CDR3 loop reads CASSVQPGDNSPLHF. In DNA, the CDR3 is TGTGCCAGCAGTGTGCAGCCGGGGGATAATTCACCCCTCCACTTT.

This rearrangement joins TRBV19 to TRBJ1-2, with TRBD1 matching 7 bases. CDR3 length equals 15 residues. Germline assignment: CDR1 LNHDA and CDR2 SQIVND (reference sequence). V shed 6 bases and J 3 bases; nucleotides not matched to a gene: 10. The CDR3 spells CASRPPRDSHYGYTF. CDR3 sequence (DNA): TGTGCCAGTAGGCCTCCTAGGGACAGCCACTATGGCTACACCTTC.

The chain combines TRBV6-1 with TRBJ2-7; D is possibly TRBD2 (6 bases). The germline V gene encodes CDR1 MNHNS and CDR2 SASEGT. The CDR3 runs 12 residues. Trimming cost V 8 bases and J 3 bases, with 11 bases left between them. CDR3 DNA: TGTGCCAGCGGGAGGCTCGACTACGAGCAGTACTTC. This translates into CASGRLDYEQYF.

CDR3 residues: CASSQASNKRGQPPDGYTF. The CDR3 DNA follows: TGCGCCAGCAGCCAAGCAAGCAATAAGAGGGGACAGCCGCCAGATGGCTACACCTTC. The rearrangement links TRBV4-3 to TRBJ1-2, with 7 bases identical to TRBD1. Per germline, CDR1 LGHNA and CDR2 YSLEER. The length of the CDR3 is 19 residues. With 1 base clipped from V and 6 bases from J, the junction kept 20 bases outside the gene matches.

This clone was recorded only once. The CDR3 bases are TGTGCCAGCAGGGACAGGGCTAGCAATCAGCCCCAGCATTTT. Translated: CASRDRASNQPQHF. V usage is TRBV6-6 and J usage is TRBJ1-5, with 8 bases aligning to TRBD1. With V trimmed by 6 bases and J by 0 bases, 1 base remained unmatched. This CDR3 spans 14 amino acids. Germline CDR1 and CDR2: MNHNY and SVGAGI (reference sequence).

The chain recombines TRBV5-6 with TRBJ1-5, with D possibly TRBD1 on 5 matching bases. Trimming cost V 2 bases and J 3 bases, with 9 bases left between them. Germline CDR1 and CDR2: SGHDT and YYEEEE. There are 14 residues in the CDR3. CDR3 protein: CASSFLRDNQPQHF. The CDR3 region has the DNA TGTGCCAGCAGCTTTCTCAGGGACAATCAGCCCCAGCATTTT.

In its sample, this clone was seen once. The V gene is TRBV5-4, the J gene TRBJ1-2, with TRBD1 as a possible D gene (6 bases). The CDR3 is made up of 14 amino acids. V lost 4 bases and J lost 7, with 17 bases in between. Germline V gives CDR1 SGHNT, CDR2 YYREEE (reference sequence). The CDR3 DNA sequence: TGTGCCAGCAGCCCCTCAACAGGGTTGAGTGGCTACACCTTC. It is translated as CASSPSTGLSGYTF.

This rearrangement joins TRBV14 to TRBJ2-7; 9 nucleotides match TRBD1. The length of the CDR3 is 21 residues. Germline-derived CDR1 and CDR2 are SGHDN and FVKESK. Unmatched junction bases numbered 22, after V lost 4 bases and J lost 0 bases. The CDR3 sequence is CASSPQGRWDRVLPSSYEQYF. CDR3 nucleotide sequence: TGTGCCAGCAGCCCCCAGGGCAGGTGGGACAGGGTGCTACCAAGCTCCTACGAGCAGTACTTC.

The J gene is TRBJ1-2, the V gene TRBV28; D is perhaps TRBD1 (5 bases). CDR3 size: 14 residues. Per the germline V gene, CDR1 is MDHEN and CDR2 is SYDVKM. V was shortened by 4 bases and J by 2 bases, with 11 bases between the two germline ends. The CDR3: CASSSGRWNYGYTF. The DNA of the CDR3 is TGTGCCAGCAGTTCAGGGAGGTGGAACTATGGCTACACCTTC.

CDR3 region: CASRRGGTEGYEQYF. CDR3 nucleotide sequence: TGTGCCAGCAGAAGGGGGGGGACCGAGGGCTACGAGCAGTACTTC. The chain carries TRBV7-2 and TRBJ2-7, with D possibly matching TRBD2 (7 bases). CDR1 is SGHTA, CDR2 FQGNSA, per germline. The V and J ends lost 6 bases and 3 bases respectively, with 18 bases between them. This CDR3 contains 15 residues.

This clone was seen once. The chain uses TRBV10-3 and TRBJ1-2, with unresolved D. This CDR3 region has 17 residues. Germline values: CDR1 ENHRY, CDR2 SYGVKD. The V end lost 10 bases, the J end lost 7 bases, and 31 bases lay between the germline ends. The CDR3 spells CATTPGLRVKGMFGYTF. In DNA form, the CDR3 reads TGTGCCACCACCCCGGGGTTAAGGGTGAAGGGTATGTTTGGCTACACCTTC.

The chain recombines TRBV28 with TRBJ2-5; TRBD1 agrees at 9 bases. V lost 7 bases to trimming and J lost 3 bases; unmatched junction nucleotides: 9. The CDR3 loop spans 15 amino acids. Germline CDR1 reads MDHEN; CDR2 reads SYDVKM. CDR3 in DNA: TGTGCCAGCAACCCGGGACAGGGAAGCAAAGAGACCCAGTACTTC. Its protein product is CASNPGQGSKETQYF. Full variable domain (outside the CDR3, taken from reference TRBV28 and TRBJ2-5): DVKVTQSSRYLVKRTGEKVFLECVQDMDHENMFWYRQDPGLGLRLIYFSYDVKMKEKGDIPEGYSVSREKKERFSLILESASTNQTSMYLCASNPGQGSKETQYFGPGTRLLVL.

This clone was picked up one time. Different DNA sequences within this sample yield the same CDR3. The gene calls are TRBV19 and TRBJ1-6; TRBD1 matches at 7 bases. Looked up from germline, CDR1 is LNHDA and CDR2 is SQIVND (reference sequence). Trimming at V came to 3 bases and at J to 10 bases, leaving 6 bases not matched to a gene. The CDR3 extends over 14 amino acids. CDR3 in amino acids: CASSIDRAGSPLHF. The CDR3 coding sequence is TGTGCCAGTAGTATTGACAGGGCTGGATCACCCCTCCACTTT.

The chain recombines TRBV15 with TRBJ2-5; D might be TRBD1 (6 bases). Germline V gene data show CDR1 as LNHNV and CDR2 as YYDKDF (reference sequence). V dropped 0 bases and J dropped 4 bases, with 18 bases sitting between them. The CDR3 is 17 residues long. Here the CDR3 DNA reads TGTGCCACCAGCAGAGAGCCTCCGCAGGGGCAGGGAGAGACCCAGTACTTC. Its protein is CATSREPPQGQGETQYF. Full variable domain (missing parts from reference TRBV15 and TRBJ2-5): DAMVIQNPRYQVTQFGKPVTLSCSQTLNHNVMYWYQQKSSQAPKLLFHYYDKDFNNEADTPDNFQSRRPNTSFCFLDIRSPGLGDTAMYLCATSREPPQGQGETQYFGPGTRLLVL.

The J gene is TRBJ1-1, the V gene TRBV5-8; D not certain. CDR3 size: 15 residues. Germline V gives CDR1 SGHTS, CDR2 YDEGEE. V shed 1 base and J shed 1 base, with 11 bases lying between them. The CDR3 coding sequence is TGTGCCAGCAGCTTGATGGCAGTGCAGAACACTGAAGCTTTCTTT. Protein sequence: CASSLMAVQNTEAFF. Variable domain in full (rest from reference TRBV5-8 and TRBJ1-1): EAGVTQSPTHLIKTRGQQATLRCSPISGHTSVYWYQQALGLGLQFLLWYDEGEERNRGNFPPRFSGRQFPNYSSELNVNALELEDSALYLCASSLMAVQNTEAFFGQGTRLTVV.

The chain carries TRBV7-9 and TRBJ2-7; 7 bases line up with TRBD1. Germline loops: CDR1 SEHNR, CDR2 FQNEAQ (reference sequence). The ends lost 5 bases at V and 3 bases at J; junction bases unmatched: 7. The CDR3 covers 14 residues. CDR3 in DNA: TGTGCCAGCAGCACGACAGGGAGTAGCTACGAGCAGTACTTC. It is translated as CASSTTGSSYEQYF.

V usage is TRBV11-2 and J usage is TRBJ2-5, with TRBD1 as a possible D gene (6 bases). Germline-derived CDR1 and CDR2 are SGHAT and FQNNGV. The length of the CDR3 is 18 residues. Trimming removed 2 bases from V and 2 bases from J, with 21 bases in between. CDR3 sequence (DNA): TGTGCCAGCAGCTTATCCGGGGCCGAATGGGGGACACAAGAGACCCAGTACTTC. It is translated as CASSLSGAEWGTQETQYF.

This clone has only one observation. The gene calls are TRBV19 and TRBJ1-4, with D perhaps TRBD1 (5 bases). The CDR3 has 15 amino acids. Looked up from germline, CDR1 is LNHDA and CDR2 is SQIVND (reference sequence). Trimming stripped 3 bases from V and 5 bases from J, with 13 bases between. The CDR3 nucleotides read TGTGCCAGTAGTATTGTGAAGGGGAAGAATGAAAAACTGTTTTTT. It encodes CASSIVKGKNEKLFF.

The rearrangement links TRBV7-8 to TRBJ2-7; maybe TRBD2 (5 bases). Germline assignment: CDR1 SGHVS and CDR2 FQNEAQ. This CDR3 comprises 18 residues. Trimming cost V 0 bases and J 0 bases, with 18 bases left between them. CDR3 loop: CASSLAPIAPGDSYEQYF. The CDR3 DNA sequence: TGTGCCAGCAGCTTAGCGCCCATCGCACCCGGGGACTCCTACGAGCAGTACTTC.

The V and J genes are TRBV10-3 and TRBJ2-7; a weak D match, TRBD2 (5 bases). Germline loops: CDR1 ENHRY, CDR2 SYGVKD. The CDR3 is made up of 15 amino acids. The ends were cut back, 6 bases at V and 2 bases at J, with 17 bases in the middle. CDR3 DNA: TGTGCCATCAGGGCGGAGGCGGTAGGGACCTACGAGCAGTACTTC. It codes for CAIRAEAVGTYEQYF.

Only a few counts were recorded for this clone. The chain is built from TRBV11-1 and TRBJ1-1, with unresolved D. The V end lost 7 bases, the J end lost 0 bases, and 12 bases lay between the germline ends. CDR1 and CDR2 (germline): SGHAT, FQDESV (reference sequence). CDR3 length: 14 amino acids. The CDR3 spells CASTIIHMNTEAFF. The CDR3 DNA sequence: TGTGCCAGCACCATAATACACATGAACACTGAAGCTTTCTTT.